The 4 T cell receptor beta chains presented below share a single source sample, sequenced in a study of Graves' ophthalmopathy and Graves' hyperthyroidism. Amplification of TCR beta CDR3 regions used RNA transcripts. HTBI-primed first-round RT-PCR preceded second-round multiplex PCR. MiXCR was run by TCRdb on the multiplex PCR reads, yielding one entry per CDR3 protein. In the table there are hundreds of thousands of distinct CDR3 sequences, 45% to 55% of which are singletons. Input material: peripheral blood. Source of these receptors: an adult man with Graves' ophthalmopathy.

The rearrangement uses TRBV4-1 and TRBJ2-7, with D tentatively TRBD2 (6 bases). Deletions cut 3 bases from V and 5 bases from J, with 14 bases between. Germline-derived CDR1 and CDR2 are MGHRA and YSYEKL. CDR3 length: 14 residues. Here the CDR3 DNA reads TGCGCCAGCAGCCATCCGACTAGATCCGACGAGCAGTACTTC. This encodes CASSHPTRSDEQYF.

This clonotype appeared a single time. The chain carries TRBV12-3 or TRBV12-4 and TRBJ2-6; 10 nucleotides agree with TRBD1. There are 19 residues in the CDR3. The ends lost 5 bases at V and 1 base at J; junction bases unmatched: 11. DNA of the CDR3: TGTGCCAGCAGTCCGACAGGGGGCTCGTACTTATCTGGGGCCAACGTCCTGACTTTC. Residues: CASSPTGGSYLSGANVLTF.

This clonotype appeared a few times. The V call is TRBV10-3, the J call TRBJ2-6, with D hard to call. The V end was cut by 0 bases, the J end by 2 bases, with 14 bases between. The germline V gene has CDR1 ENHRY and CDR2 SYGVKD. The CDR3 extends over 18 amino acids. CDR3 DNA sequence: TGTGCCATCAGTGAGTCTGGGGAAAGAACGGCTGGGGCCAACGTCCTGACTTTC. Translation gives CAISESGERTAGANVLTF.

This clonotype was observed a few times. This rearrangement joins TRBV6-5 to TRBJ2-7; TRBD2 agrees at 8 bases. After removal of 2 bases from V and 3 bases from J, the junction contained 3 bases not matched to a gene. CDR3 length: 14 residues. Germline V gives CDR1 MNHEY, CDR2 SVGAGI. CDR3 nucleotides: TGTGCCAGCAGTTACGCGGGAGGCTTCTACGAGCAGTACTTC. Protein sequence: CASSYAGGFYEQYF.